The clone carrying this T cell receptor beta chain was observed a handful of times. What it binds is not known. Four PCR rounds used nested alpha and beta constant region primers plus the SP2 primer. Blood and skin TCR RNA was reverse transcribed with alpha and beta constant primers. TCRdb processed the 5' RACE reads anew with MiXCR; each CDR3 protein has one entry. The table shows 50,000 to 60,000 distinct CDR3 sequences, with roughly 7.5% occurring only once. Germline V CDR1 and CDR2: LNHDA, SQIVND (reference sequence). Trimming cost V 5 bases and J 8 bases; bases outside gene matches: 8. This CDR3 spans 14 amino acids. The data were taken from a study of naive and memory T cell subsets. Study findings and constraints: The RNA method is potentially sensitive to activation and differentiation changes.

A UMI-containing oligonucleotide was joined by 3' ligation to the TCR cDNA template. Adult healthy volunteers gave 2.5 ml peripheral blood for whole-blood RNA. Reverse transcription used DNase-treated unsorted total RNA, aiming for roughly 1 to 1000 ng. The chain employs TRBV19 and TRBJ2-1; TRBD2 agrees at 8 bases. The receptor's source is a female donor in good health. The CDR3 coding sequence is TGTGCCAGTAGTGACGGGGGGGCCACCGATGAGCAGTTCTTC. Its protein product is CASSDGGATDEQFF.